Following are 21 T cell receptor beta chains from one sample sequenced in a study of follicular helper T cells after annual influenza vaccination. TCRdb's copy holds only in-frame clones and misses some; the assay was immunoSEQ multiplex PCR. The profile shows 8,000 to 11,000 clones, over 80% of them singletons. Sample time point: 2015-2016 season, 7 days after influenza vaccination. Specimen: CXCR5- memory CD4+ T cells sorted from blood, collected 7 days after influenza vaccination. These receptors were taken from an adult who received the influenza vaccine.

The CDR3 protein is CASSERTGNQPQHF. CDR3 bases: TGCGCCAGCAGTGAGAGGACAGGTAATCAGCCCCAGCATTTT. The V and J genes are TRBV10-2 and TRBJ1-5; 7 nucleotides agree with TRBD1. The V gene's germline CDR1 is WSHSY and CDR2 SAAADI. With V trimmed by 2 bases and J by 4 bases, 2 bases remained unmatched. The CDR3 covers 14 residues.

This clone has only a few counts. This rearrangement joins TRBV6-1 to TRBJ2-7; D is undetermined. Germline V CDR1 and CDR2: MNHNS, SASEGT. V was clipped by 4 bases and J by 2 bases, with 6 bases between them. The CDR3 covers 12 residues. CDR3 DNA: TGTGCCAGCAGTGCCCGTACCTACGAGCAGTACTTC. This translates into CASSARTYEQYF.

The genes are TRBV28 and TRBJ1-2; D is unclear. CDR1 is MDHEN and CDR2 is SYDVKM in the germline V gene. V was pared by 2 bases and J by 7 bases, with 14 bases between. This CDR3 contains 14 residues. CDR3 sequence reads: CASSLLRAPSGYTF. CDR3 DNA: TGTGCCAGCAGTTTACTTCGGGCCCCCTCTGGCTACACCTTC.

This clone was picked up a small number of times. The chain employs TRBV28 and TRBJ1-5; D is uncertain. V gave up 6 bases and J gave up 0 bases, with 9 bases separating them. The CDR3 totals 14 residues. The V gene's germline CDR1 is MDHEN and CDR2 SYDVKM. DNA for the CDR3: TGTGCCAGCAGGAGACATTCTAGCAATCAGCCCCAGCATTTT. As protein: CASRRHSSNQPQHF.

This clone was seen just once. V is TRBV30 and J is TRBJ2-4, with 7 bases that match TRBD1. J gave up 0 bases and V 2 bases, and 7 bases lay outside the gene matches. This CDR3 is built from 16 residues. Germline V lookup: CDR1 GTSNPN, CDR2 SVGIG (reference sequence). The CDR3 nucleotides read TGTGCCTGGAGTAAGAGGACAGGCGCAGCCAAAAACATTCAGTACTTC. This encodes CAWSKRTGAAKNIQYF. The whole variable domain, remainder taken from reference TRBV30 and TRBJ2-4, is SQTIHQWPATLVQPVGSPLSLECTVEGTSNPNLYWYRQAAGRGLQLLFYSVGIGQISSEVPQNLSASRPQDRQFILSSKKLLLSDSGFYLCAWSKRTGAAKNIQYFGAGTRLSVL.

V is TRBV19 and J is TRBJ1-5; TRBD1 is a possible D gene (5 bases). The germline V and J ends were trimmed by 3 bases and 2 bases, with 11 bases remaining between them. The germline gives CDR1 LNHDA, CDR2 SQIVND (reference sequence). The CDR3 covers 15 residues. The chain's CDR3 is CASSMGGRGNQPQHF. In nucleotides, the CDR3 is TGTGCCAGTAGTATGGGGGGGAGAGGCAATCAGCCCCAGCATTTT.

This chain uses TRBV5-5 with TRBJ2-2; 14 positions agree with TRBD2. Trimming removed 3 bases from V and 7 bases from J; junction bases left unmatched: 8. The CDR3 runs 17 residues. CDR1 SGHKS and CDR2 YYEKEE come from the germline V gene (reference sequence). Here the CDR3 DNA reads TGTGCCAGCAGCTCGGGACTAGCGGGGGCCCCGATCGGGGAGCTGTTTTTT. Protein: CASSSGLAGAPIGELFF.

This chain links TRBV6-5 with TRBJ1-2, with D perhaps TRBD1 (5 bases). CDR3 size: 15 residues. The V and J ends lost 2 bases and 2 bases respectively, with 12 bases between them. Germline CDR1 MNHEY, CDR2 SVGAGI. CDR3: CASSYKGSSNYGYTF. CDR3 DNA sequence: TGTGCCAGCAGTTACAAGGGGTCAAGCAACTATGGCTACACCTTC.

The J gene is TRBJ2-7, the V gene TRBV5-6, with D perhaps matching TRBD1 (6 bases). Trimming removed 2 bases from V and 4 bases from J, with 16 bases in between. Germline lookup yields CDR1 SGHDT and CDR2 YYEEEE. The CDR3 has 15 residues. The CDR3 region is CASSLDRRGVYEQYF. CDR3 nucleotide sequence: TGTGCCAGCAGCTTAGACAGGAGAGGGGTTTACGAGCAGTACTTC. Variable domain in full (rest from reference TRBV5-6 and TRBJ2-7): DAGVTQSPTHLIKTRGQQVTLRCSPKSGHDTVSWYQQALGQGPQFIFQYYEEEERQRGNFPDRFSGHQFPNYSSELNVNALLLGDSALYLCASSLDRRGVYEQYFGPGTRLTVT.

J is TRBJ1-3 and V is TRBV28, with D maybe TRBD1 (5 bases). Between the trimmed V and J ends, which lost 6 bases and 0 bases, there was a span of 15 bases. Germline V gives CDR1 MDHEN, CDR2 SYDVKM. This CDR3 has 16 residues. CDR3 nucleotides: TGTGCCAGCAGCCACGGGGGAGTTCGCTCTGGAAACACCATATATTTT. Amino acids: CASSHGGVRSGNTIYF.

CDR3 in amino acids: CASSLVLDTSYEQYF. The DNA of the CDR3 is TGTGCCAGCAGCTTAGTCCTTGACACGTCCTACGAGCAGTACTTC. The chain is built from TRBV5-5 and TRBJ2-7, with D hard to call. The V gene's germline CDR1 is SGHKS and CDR2 YYEKEE (reference sequence). V lost 2 bases, J lost 1 base, and 13 bases lay in between. CDR3 size: 15 residues. The whole variable domain, remainder taken from reference TRBV5-5 and TRBJ2-7, is DAGVTQSPTHLIKTRGQQVTLRCSPISGHKSVSWYQQVLGQGPQFIFQYYEKEERGRGNFPDRFSARQFPNYSSELNVNALLLGDSALYLCASSLVLDTSYEQYFGPGTRLTVT.

J is TRBJ1-4 and V is TRBV19, with D possibly TRBD1 on 5 matching bases. Germline CDR1 is LNHDA and CDR2 is SQIVND (reference sequence). Trimming left V 10 bases short and J 4 bases short, with 13 bases between. This CDR3 is 13 amino acids long. DNA of the CDR3: TGTGCCACCAGGGACGGGATTAATGAAAAACTGTTTTTT. Encoded protein: CATRDGINEKLFF.

The genes are TRBV11-3 and TRBJ1-1; D remains ambiguous. Trimming removed 5 bases from V and 2 bases from J, with 12 bases in between. The CDR3 extends over 14 amino acids. From germline, CDR1 is SGHNT and CDR2 YENEEA. The CDR3 DNA follows: TGTGCCAGCAGCACCCGGACGGGTAACACTGAAGCTTTCTTT. Translated: CASSTRTGNTEAFF.

In this sample, this clone turned up a few times. V and J are TRBV7-9 and TRBJ2-3; 9 bases agree with TRBD1. Trimming cost V 4 bases and J 0 bases; bases outside gene matches: 8. Germline loops: CDR1 SEHNR, CDR2 FQNEAQ (reference sequence). The CDR3 is 17 residues long. The CDR3 protein is CASSSGQGPRSTDTQYF. CDR3 nucleotide sequence: TGTGCCAGCAGCTCAGGACAGGGGCCGAGGAGCACAGATACGCAGTATTTT.

The chain has TRBV10-1 and TRBJ1-1, with TRBD1 as a possible D gene (6 bases). Trimming cost V 5 bases and J 7 bases, with 17 bases left between them. The CDR3 covers 14 residues. Germline loops: CDR1 WNHNN, CDR2 SYGVQD (reference sequence). The CDR3 reads CASSPVAGASEAFF. Here the CDR3 DNA reads TGCGCCAGCAGTCCAGTTGCGGGGGCGAGTGAAGCTTTCTTT.

The rearrangement uses TRBV6-1 and TRBJ2-3, with a tentative D call TRBD1 (6 bases). The CDR3 contains 16 residues. Trimming stripped 3 bases from V and 2 bases from J, with 15 bases between. Germline V gene lookup returns CDR1 MNHNS and CDR2 SASEGT. The CDR3 bases are TGTGCCAGCAGTGAGGGGGCAGGTGGATTCACAGATACGCAGTATTTT. It encodes CASSEGAGGFTDTQYF.

The chain recombines TRBV7-9 with TRBJ1-4, with D maybe TRBD1 (5 bases). Trimming took 5 bases from V and 4 from J, leaving 11 bases between them. Germline CDR1 reads SEHNR; CDR2 reads FQNEAQ (reference sequence). This CDR3 comprises 14 residues. This CDR3 reads CASSPVGGNEKLFF. In nucleotides, the CDR3 is TGTGCCAGCAGCCCCGTGGGGGGTAATGAAAAACTGTTTTTT.

This rearrangement joins TRBV11-2 to TRBJ1-6; unclear D gene. CDR1 and CDR2 (germline): SGHAT, FQNNGV. V shed 4 bases and J shed 7 bases, with 11 bases lying between them. CDR3 size: 14 residues. The DNA of the CDR3 is TGTGCCAGCAGCTCGGGTCTGGGAAATTCACCCCTCCACTTT. Protein: CASSSGLGNSPLHF.

The rearrangement joins TRBV2 to TRBJ1-5; D unresolved. V was pared by 6 bases and J by 7 bases, with 13 bases between. This CDR3 comprises 13 residues. The germline V gene has CDR1 SNHLY and CDR2 FYNNEI. CDR3 DNA sequence: TGTGCCAGCAGCAACGGGGTGAGGCAGCCCCAGCATTTT. Translation: CASSNGVRQPQHF.

The genes are TRBV28 and TRBJ2-3, with D perhaps TRBD2 (5 bases). Germline CDR1 MDHEN, CDR2 SYDVKM. Trimming cost V 11 bases and J 0 bases, with 12 bases left between them. CDR3 length: 13 amino acids. The CDR3 sequence: CASRGPSTDTQYF. CDR3 DNA sequence: TGTGCCTCTCGGGGTCCTAGCACAGATACGCAGTATTTT.

This chain connects TRBV5-1 to TRBJ2-5; TRBD1 agrees at 8 bases. Germline-derived CDR1 and CDR2 are SGHRS and YFSETQ. The ends lost 5 bases at V and 1 base at J; junction bases unmatched: 7. The CDR3 is 15 amino acids. The CDR3 spells CASRTNRGVQETQYF. CDR3 nucleotides: TGCGCCAGCAGGACAAACAGGGGGGTCCAAGAGACCCAGTACTTC.